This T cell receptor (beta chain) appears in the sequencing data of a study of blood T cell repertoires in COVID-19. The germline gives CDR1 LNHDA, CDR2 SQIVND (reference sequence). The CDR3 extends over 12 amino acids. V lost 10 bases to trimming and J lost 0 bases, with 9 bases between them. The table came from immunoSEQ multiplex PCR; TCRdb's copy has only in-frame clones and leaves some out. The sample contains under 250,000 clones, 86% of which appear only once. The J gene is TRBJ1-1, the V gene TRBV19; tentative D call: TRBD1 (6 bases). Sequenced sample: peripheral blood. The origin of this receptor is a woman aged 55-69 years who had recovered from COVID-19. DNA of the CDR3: TGTGCCACCAGGGACATGAACACTGAAGCTTTCTTT. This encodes CATRDMNTEAFF.